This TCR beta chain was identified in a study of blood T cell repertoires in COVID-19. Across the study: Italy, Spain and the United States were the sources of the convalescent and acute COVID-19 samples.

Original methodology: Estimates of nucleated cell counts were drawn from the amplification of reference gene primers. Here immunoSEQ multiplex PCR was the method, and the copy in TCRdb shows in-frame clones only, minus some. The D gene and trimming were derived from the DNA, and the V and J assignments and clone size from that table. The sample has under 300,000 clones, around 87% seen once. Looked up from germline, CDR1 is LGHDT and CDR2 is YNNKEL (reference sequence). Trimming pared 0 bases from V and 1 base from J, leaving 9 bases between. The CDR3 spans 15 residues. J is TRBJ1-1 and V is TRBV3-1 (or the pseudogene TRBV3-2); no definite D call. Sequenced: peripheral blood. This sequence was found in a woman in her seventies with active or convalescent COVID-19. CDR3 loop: CASSQEFLPNTEAFF. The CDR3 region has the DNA TGTGCCAGCAGCCAAGAATTTCTTCCGAACACTGAAGCTTTCTTT.